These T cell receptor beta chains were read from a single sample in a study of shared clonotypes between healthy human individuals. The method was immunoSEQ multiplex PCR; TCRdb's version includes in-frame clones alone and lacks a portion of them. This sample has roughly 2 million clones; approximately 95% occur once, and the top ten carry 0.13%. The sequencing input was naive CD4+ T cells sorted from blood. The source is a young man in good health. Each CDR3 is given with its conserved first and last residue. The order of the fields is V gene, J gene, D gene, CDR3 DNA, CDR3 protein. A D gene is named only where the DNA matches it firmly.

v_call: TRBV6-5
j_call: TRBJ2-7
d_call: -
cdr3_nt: TGTGCCAGCTCTTCCGGGGCCGAGCAGTACTTC
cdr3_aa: CASSSGAEQYF

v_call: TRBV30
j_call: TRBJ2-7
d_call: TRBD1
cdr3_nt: TGTGCCTGGAGACAAACCGGGACAGGGCCCGAGCAGTACTTC
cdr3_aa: CAWRQTGTGPEQYF

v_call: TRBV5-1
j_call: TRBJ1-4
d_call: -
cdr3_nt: TGCGCCAGCAGTTCAACAGCCGGTGGTGAAAAACTGTTTTTT
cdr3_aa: CASSSTAGGEKLFF

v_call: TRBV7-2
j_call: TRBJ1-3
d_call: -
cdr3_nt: TGTGCCAGCAGCGCCGGGACGCCCCCGAACACCATATATTTT
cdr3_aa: CASSAGTPPNTIYF

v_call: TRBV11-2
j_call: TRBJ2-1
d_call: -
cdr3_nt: TGTGCCAGCAGTAAAAACGGGGAATCCTACAATGAGCAGTTCTTC
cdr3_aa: CASSKNGESYNEQFF

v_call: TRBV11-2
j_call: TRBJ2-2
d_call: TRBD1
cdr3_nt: TGTGCCAGCAGCTTCTACAGGGGCTTGGACGGGGAGCTGTTTTTT
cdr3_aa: CASSFYRGLDGELFF

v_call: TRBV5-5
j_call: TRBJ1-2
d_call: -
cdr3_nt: TGTGCCAGCAGCTTGGCGGGTGCCTACTTAGCTAACTATGGCTACACCTTC
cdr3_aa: CASSLAGAYLANYGYTF

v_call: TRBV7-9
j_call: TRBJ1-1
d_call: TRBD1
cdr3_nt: TGTGCCAGCAGCCCGAGGGACAGTCAAACTGAAGCTTTCTTT
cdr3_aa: CASSPRDSQTEAFF

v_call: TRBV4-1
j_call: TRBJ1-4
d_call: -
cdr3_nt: TGCGCCAGCAGCCTCGCGGGAGGACAGAATGAAAAACTGTTTTTT
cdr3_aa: CASSLAGGQNEKLFF

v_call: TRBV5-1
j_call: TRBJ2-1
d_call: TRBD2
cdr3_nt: TGCGCCAGCAGCTTGGATGGCGGGAGGGCCATGGGAAATGAGCAGTTCTTC
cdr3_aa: CASSLDGGRAMGNEQFF

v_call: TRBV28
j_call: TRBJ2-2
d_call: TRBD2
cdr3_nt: TGTGCCAGCAGCCCTAGCGGGGGGTACGCCGGGGAGCTGTTTTTT
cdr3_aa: CASSPSGGYAGELFF